The clone carrying this T cell receptor (beta chain) occurred a few times. What it binds is not known. Template switching, a step in the protocol, added a universal primer site, and cDNA carried unique molecular identifiers. TCRdb independently ran MiXCR on the 5' RACE reads; one entry per CDR3 protein. The sample records about 1.7 million distinct CDR3 sequences, around a third being singletons. The sample comes from a study of identical twins. Whole-study findings and limits: Sequences that were beta out-of-frame showed weaker excess twin sharing. Cord blood's abundant beta clonotypes had fewer insertions, unlike memory repertoires. For zero-insertion analyses, partial confounding could come from invariant MAIT and iNKT cells.

Per germline, CDR1 MNHEY and CDR2 SMNVEV (reference sequence). The length of the CDR3 is 16 residues. V lost 6 bases, J lost 7 bases, and 24 bases lay in between. V and J are TRBV27 and TRBJ1-2, with D possibly being TRBD1 (5 bases). Sequencing used cord blood. This clonotype was obtained from a newborn girl in good health. The CDR3 coding sequence is TGTGCCAGCAGCAAAGGGGAAACAGGACCCTTGGGTGGCTACACCTTC. This sequence encodes CASSKGETGPLGGYTF.